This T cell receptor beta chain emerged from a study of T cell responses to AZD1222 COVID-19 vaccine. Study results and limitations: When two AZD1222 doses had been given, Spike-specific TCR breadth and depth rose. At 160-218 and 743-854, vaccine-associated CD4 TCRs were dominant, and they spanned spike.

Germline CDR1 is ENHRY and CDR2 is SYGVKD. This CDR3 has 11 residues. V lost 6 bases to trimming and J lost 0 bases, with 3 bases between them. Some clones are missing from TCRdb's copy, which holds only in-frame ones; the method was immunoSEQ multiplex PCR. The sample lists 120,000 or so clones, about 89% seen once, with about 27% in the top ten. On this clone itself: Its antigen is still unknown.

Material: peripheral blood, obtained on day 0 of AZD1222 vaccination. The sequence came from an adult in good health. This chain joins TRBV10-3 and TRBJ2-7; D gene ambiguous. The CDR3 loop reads CAIRGSYEQYF. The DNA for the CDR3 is TGTGCCATCAGGGGCTCCTACGAGCAGTACTTC.